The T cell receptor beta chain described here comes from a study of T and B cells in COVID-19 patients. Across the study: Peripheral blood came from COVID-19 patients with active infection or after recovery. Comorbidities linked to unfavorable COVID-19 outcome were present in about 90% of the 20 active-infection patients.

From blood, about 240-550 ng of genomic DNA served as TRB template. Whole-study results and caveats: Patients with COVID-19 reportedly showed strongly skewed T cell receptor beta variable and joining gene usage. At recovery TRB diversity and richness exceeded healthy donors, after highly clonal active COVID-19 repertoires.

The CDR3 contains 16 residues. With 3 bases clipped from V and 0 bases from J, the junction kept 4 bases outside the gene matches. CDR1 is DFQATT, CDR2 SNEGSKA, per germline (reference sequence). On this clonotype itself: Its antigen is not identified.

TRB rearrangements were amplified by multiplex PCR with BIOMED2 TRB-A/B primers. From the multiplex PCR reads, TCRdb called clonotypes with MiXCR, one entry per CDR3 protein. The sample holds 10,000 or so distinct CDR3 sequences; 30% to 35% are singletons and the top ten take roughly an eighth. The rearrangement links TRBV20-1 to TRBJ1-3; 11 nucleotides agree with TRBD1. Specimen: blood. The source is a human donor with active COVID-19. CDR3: CSASGGTGGSGNTIYF. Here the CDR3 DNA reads TGCAGTGCTAGTGGCGGGACAGGGGGCTCTGGAAACACCATATATTTT.